These 21 T cell receptor beta chains share one sample of origin, sequenced in a study of T cell repertoires in cytomegalovirus infection. TCRdb redid the calling of the reads with MiXCR, one entry per CDR3 protein. The sample contains roughly 500,000 distinct CDR3 sequences, about 33% of which appear only once. Antigens for these TCRs are unknown. The sequences come from cultured PBMCs, collected from culture after CMV antigen stimulation. The receptors here all came from a human donor in good health (CMV status not recorded). Some clones in this sample may be carry-over from other donors' samples.

There are many counts of this clonotype. This sequence joins TRBV5-5 and TRBJ1-2; TRBD1 is a possible D gene (6 bases). This CDR3 is 16 amino acids long. Germline-derived CDR1 and CDR2 are SGHKS and YYEKEE (reference sequence). The germline V and J ends were trimmed by 4 bases and 0 bases, with 16 bases remaining between them. The CDR3 sequence is CASSLTTGLSNYGYTF. The CDR3 region has the DNA TGTGCCAGCAGCCTAACGACAGGACTGTCTAACTATGGCTACACCTTC.

Only one count was recorded for this clonotype. The rearrangement uses TRBV4-2 and TRBJ2-1; 11 nucleotides match TRBD2. Trimming removed 0 bases from V and 7 bases from J; junction bases left unmatched: 5. CDR1 and CDR2 (germline): LGHNA, YNFKEQ. The length of the CDR3 is 16 residues. The CDR3 sequence is CASSQDSLAGGNEQFF. Here the CDR3 DNA reads TGTGCCAGCAGCCAAGATTCCCTAGCGGGAGGTAATGAGCAGTTCTTC.

This clonotype came up a few times. The V and J genes are TRBV6-5 and TRBJ1-1; D call uncertain. The germline V gene has CDR1 MNHEY and CDR2 SVGAGI. V lost 0 bases and J 1 base, leaving 0 bases between the germline ends. The CDR3 loop spans 12 amino acids. CDR3 protein: CASSYSNTEAFF. CDR3 DNA sequence: TGTGCCAGCAGTTACTCGAACACTGAAGCTTTCTTT.

The V call is TRBV11-2, the J call TRBJ2-7; D unresolved. The germline gives CDR1 SGHAT, CDR2 FQNNGV. Trimming cost V 0 bases and J 5 bases, with 8 bases left between them. CDR3 size: 13 residues. The CDR3 region is CASSLEGRNEQYV. As DNA, the CDR3 is TGTGCCAGCAGCTTAGAAGGAAGGAACGAGCAGTACGTC.

The chain carries TRBV6-6 and TRBJ1-1; D unclear. Germline assignment: CDR1 MNHNY and CDR2 SVGAGI (reference sequence). The CDR3 covers 15 residues. V was clipped by 4 bases and J by 1 base, with 13 bases between them. CDR3 loop: CASSWSGRWNTEAFF. In DNA, the CDR3 is TGTGCCAGCAGTTGGAGCGGACGGTGGAACACTGAAGCTTTCTTT.

This clonotype was seen only a few times. The V and J genes are TRBV6-1 and TRBJ2-7; TRBD1 might be the D (6 bases). V was pared by 6 bases and J by 1 base, with 13 bases between. CDR1 is MNHNS, CDR2 SASEGT, per germline. This CDR3 is built from 14 residues. CDR3 nucleotides: TGTGCCAGCAGCCGGGACAATTTTTCCTACGAGCAGTACTTC. Its translation is CASSRDNFSYEQYF.

There are a few counts of this clonotype. The chain joins TRBV12-5 to TRBJ2-3; D could derive from TRBD1 or TRBD2 (5 bases each). The length of the CDR3 is 14 residues. Germline V gene data show CDR1 as LGHNT and CDR2 as FRNRAP. With 6 bases removed from V and 2 bases from J, the gap between germline ends came to 12 bases. The CDR3 coding sequence is TGTGCTAGTGGAACCAGGGAGACCACAGATACGCAGTATTTT. Translation gives CASGTRETTDTQYF.

The rearrangement joins TRBV6-6 to TRBJ2-4, with 7 bases lining up with TRBD2. Germline CDR1 and CDR2: MNHNY and SVGAGI (reference sequence). The V segment lost 6 bases and the J segment 0 bases; nucleotides outside the gene matches: 8. The CDR3 has 16 amino acids. The CDR3 spells CASRGLAAVAKNIQYF. Written as DNA, the CDR3 is TGTGCCAGCAGAGGGCTAGCGGCAGTAGCCAAAAACATTCAGTACTTC.

This clonotype was picked up many times. The V call is TRBV20-1, the J call TRBJ2-5, with D perhaps matching TRBD1 (5 bases). Per germline, CDR1 DFQATT and CDR2 SNEGSKA (reference sequence). The CDR3 contains 13 residues. V was cut by 4 bases and J by 4 bases, with 13 bases left in between. The chain's CDR3 is CSATLDSGETQYF. In nucleotides, the CDR3 is TGCAGTGCTACCCTTGACAGTGGAGAGACCCAGTACTTC.

This rearrangement joins TRBV6-2 or TRBV6-3 to TRBJ2-7, with 10 bases identical to TRBD1. Germline assignment: CDR1 MNHEY and CDR2 SVGEGT. V dropped 2 bases and J dropped 1; count of bases not matched to a gene: 14. This CDR3 has 19 residues. CDR3 residues: CASSYPPGTGVHHSYEQYV. As DNA, the CDR3 is TGTGCCAGCAGTTACCCCCCCGGGACAGGGGTTCACCATTCCTACGAGCAGTACGTC.

The sample holds a few counts of this clonotype. The chain couples TRBV29-1 to TRBJ2-3; D may be TRBD2 (5 bases). The germline CDR1 and CDR2 sequences are SQVTM and ANQGSEA. Trimming removed 7 bases from V and 5 bases from J, with 25 bases in between. The CDR3 is 16 residues long. The CDR3 DNA reads as TGCAGCGCCCATCTCTTTTCCCGGGGAGAAAAAGATACGCAGTATTTT. Protein: CSAHLFSRGEKDTQYF.

In this sample, this clonotype turned up many times. The chain uses TRBV7-2 and TRBJ2-7; 7 bases align to TRBD1. Germline trimming cut 2 bases from V and 5 bases from J; bases unmatched to any gene: 9. Germline lookup yields CDR1 SGHTA and CDR2 FQGNSA. The CDR3 sequence is 15 residues long. The CDR3 reads CASSLIATGKNEQYF. As DNA, the CDR3 is TGTGCCAGCAGCTTAATTGCGACAGGGAAGAACGAGCAGTACTTC.

This clonotype showed up many times. The CDR3 loop is CASSLVPGGRTDTQYF. DNA of the CDR3: TGTGCCAGCAGCTTAGTGCCAGGGGGTCGCACAGATACGCAGTATTTT. The rearrangement joins TRBV7-2 to TRBJ2-3, with 7 bases identical to TRBD1. J lost 1 base, V lost 1 base, and 5 bases had no gene match. Germline lookup yields CDR1 SGHTA and CDR2 FQGNSA. This CDR3 is 16 amino acids long.

V is TRBV7-2 and J is TRBJ2-1; D perhaps matches TRBD2 (7 bases). Between the trimmed V and J ends, which lost 5 bases and 7 bases, there was a span of 18 bases. The V gene's germline CDR1 is SGHTA and CDR2 FQGNSA. The CDR3 extends over 15 amino acids. CDR3: CASSRQASGKNEQFF. CDR3 DNA sequence: TGTGCCAGCAGCCGACAGGCTAGCGGTAAGAATGAGCAGTTCTTC.

The chain has TRBV7-2 and TRBJ2-7; TRBD1 aligns across 9 bases. There are 15 residues in the CDR3. V lost 5 bases to trimming and J lost 4 bases; unmatched junction nucleotides: 9. From germline, CDR1 is SGHTA and CDR2 FQGNSA. The DNA of the CDR3 is TGTGCCAGCAGCCCAGCAGGGACAGGGTCATACGAGCAGTACTTC. Amino acid sequence: CASSPAGTGSYEQYF.

The rearrangement links TRBV7-2 to TRBJ2-5, with D perhaps matching TRBD1 or TRBD2 (5 bases each). The V end lost 2 bases, the J end lost 8 bases, and 9 bases lay between the germline ends. Looked up from germline, CDR1 is SGHTA and CDR2 is FQGNSA. The length of the CDR3 is 12 residues. This chain's CDR3 is CASSLWGKTQYF. Here the CDR3 DNA reads TGTGCCAGCAGCTTATGGGGGAAAACCCAGTACTTC.

The chain recombines TRBV10-3 with TRBJ2-5, with TRBD1 identical over 7 bases. The CDR3 is 13 amino acids. In germline, CDR1 is ENHRY, CDR2 SYGVKD. V was clipped by 10 bases and J by 5 bases; unmatched bases: 10. DNA of the CDR3: TGTGCCACCGAGACAGGGCCGGGGGAGACCCAGTACTTC. Translation gives CATETGPGETQYF.

In the case of this clonotype: An end of the junction does not agree with germline; a read error may underlie this. V gene TRBV19 combines with J gene TRBJ2-5; D is possibly TRBD1 (5 bases). This CDR3 has 13 residues. Germline CDR1 is LNHDA and CDR2 is SQIVND (reference sequence). CDR3 residues: CSSRETVAETQYF. DNA of the CDR3: TGTTCCAGCAGAGAGACAGTCGCCGAGACCCAGTACTTC.

This clonotype turned up a few times. The V and J genes are TRBV5-4 and TRBJ2-1, with TRBD1 matching over 10 bases. This CDR3 comprises 13 residues. The germline V gene has CDR1 SGHNT and CDR2 YYREEE (reference sequence). V gave up 8 bases and J gave up 8 bases; unmatched junction bases: 7. The chain's CDR3 is CASAGTGVHEQFF. CDR3 nucleotide sequence: TGTGCCAGTGCCGGGACAGGGGTCCATGAGCAGTTCTTC.

This clonotype came up a few times. This chain links TRBV7-4 with TRBJ2-1; 9 bases match TRBD2. The CDR3 sequence is 17 residues long. Germline V gene lookup returns CDR1 SGHVT and CDR2 SQSDAQ. V dropped 3 bases and J dropped 7; count of bases not matched to a gene: 13. CDR3 sequence (DNA): TGTGCCAGCAGCTTGGAGACTAGCGGAGTCGGTAGTAATGAGCAGTTCTTC. Protein product: CASSLETSGVGSNEQFF.

This clonotype was detected ten times or more. The J gene is TRBJ2-2, the V gene TRBV7-2; 8 bases match TRBD2. This CDR3 has 18 residues. V gave up 5 bases and J gave up 5 bases; unmatched junction bases: 16. Germline CDR1 is SGHTA and CDR2 is FQGNSA. In DNA, the CDR3 is TGTGCCAGCAGCCCCTGGATGGGCGGGGGGACGGAAACCGGGGAGCTGTTTTTT. Translated: CASSPWMGGGTETGELFF.